This T cell receptor beta chain comes out of a study of cytomegalovirus exposure and HLA in healthy donors. The study's findings and limits: In vitro confirmation showed a few CMV-associated chains to be CMV antigen specific.

V lost 5 bases, J lost 0 bases, and 7 bases stayed unmatched. The CDR3 consists of 15 residues. CDR1 is SGHRS and CDR2 is YFSETQ in the germline V gene. A single count supports this clone. Its target is unknown. TCRdb's table, derived via immunoSEQ multiplex PCR, lists solely in-frame clones and lacks some. There are around 150,000 clones in the sample; nearly 90% occur only once, and 10% lies in the top ten. Sample: PBMCs. The TCR originated in a woman in her late teens or twenties in good health and CMV-seropositive. This chain joins TRBV5-1 and TRBJ2-7; 8 bases are a match to TRBD1. CDR3 region: CASRSTGASSYEQYF. DNA of the CDR3: TGCGCCAGCAGATCGACAGGGGCGAGCTCCTACGAGCAGTACTTC.